This TCR beta chain was recorded in a study of blood T cell repertoires in COVID-19. Study summary: In each case, the material was cDNA or gDNA derived from T cells, B-cell-depleted T cells, or PBMCs.

Assay used: immunoSEQ multiplex PCR; TCRdb lists only in-frame clones, some missing. The data hold about 170,000 clones, with around 87% observed a single time. The V and J ends lost 3 bases and 0 bases, in that order; junction bases with no gene match: 1. The CDR3 runs to 15 residues. The germline V gene encodes CDR1 SGDLS and CDR2 YYNGEE. V and J are TRBV9 and TRBJ2-1, with 9 bases lining up with TRBD2. Sequenced sample: peripheral blood. The TCR originated in a woman older than 75 with COVID-19, enrolled during active disease. The DNA for the CDR3 is TGTGCCAGCAGCGCTAGCGGGGACTCCTACAATGAGCAGTTCTTC. It is translated as CASSASGDSYNEQFF.